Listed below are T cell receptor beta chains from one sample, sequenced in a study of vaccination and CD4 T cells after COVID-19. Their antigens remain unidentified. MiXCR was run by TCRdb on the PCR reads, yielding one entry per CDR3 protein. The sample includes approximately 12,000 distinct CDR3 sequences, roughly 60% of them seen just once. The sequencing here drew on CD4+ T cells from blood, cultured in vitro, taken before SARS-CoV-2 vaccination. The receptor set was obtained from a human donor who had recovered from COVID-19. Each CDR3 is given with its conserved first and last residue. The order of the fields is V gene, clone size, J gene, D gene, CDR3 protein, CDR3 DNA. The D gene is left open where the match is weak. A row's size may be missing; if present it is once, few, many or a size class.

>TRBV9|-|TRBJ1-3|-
CASSAGVSGNTIYF
TGTGCCAGCAGCGCCGGGGTATCTGGAAACACCATATATTTT
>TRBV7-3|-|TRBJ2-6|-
CASSLTGSSGANVLTF
TGTGCCAGCAGCTTGACAGGATCCTCTGGGGCCAACGTCCTGACTTTC
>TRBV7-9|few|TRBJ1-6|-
CASSRVDSPLHF
TGTGCCAGCAGCCGAGTGGATTCACCCCTCCACTTT
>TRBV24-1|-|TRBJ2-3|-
CATSDRTRDTDTQYF
TGTGCCACCAGTGATAGGACAAGAGACACAGATACGCAGTATTTT
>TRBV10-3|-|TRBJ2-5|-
CAISDSHLQETQYF
TGTGCCATCAGTGATTCACATCTCCAAGAGACCCAGTACTTC
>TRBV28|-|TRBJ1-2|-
CASGGGAGYGYTF
TGTGCCAGCGGTGGGGGGGCGGGCTATGGCTACACCTTC
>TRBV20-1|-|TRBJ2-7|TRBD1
CSARSDRGSYEQYF
TGCAGTGCTAGATCGGACAGGGGCTCCTACGAGCAGTACTTC
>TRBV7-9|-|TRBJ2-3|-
CASSPTRETAQYF
TGTGCCAGCAGCCCGACGAGAGAGACGGCGCAGTATTTT
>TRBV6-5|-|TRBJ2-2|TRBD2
CASSSVAGGPGTGELFF
TGTGCCAGCAGTTCGGTAGCGGGGGGGCCGGGCACCGGGGAGCTGTTTTTT
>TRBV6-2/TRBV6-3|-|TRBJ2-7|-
CASSPNSPSYEQYF
TGTGCCAGCAGCCCCAATAGTCCCTCCTACGAGCAGTACTTC
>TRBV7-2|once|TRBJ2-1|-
CASSLEVGNNEQFF
TGTGCCAGCAGCCTCGAGGTTGGAAACAATGAGCAGTTCTTC
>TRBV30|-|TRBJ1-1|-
CAWVMNTEAFF
TGTGCCTGGGTGATGAACACTGAAGCTTTCTTT
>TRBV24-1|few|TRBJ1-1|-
CATSDPGTEAFF
TGTGCCACCAGTGATCCCGGGACAGAAGCTTTCTTT
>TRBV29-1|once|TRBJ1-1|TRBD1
CSVMGQGASEAFF
TGCAGCGTTATGGGACAGGGGGCCTCTGAAGCTTTCTTT
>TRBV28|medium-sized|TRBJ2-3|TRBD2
CASKLAGTDTQYF
TGTGCCAGCAAACTAGCGGGGACAGATACGCAGTATTTT
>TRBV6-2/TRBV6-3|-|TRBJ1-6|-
CASSGGGSLHF
TGTGCCAGCAGTGGCGGGGGGTCCCTCCACTTT
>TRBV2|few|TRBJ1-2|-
CASILTENYGYTF
TGTGCCAGCATCCTGACAGAGAACTATGGCTACACCTTC
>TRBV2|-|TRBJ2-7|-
CASDRGEQYF
TGTGCCAGCGACCGAGGCGAGCAGTACTTC
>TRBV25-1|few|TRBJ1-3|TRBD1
CASSQKGQGGNTIYF
TGTGCCAGCAGTCAGAAGGGACAGGGGGGAAACACCATATATTTT
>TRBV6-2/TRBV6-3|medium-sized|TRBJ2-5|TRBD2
CASSFPRLAGKETQYF
TGTGCCAGCAGCTTCCCTAGGCTAGCGGGGAAAGAGACCCAGTACTTC
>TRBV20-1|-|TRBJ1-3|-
CSATPSGSGNTIYF
TGCAGTGCAACACCGTCGGGCTCTGGAAACACCATATATTTT
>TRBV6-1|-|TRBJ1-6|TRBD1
CASSATGQPNSPLHF
TGTGCCAGCAGTGCAACGGGACAGCCCAATTCACCCCTCCACTTT
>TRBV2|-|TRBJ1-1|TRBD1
CATRDSMNTEAFF
TGTGCCACCCGGGACAGCATGAACACTGAAGCTTTCTTT
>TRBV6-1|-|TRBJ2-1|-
CASSEGSYNEQFF
TGTGCCAGCAGTGAGGGGAGTTACAATGAGCAGTTCTTC
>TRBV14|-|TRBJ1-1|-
CASSHHDRLRTEAFF
TGTGCCAGCAGCCACCACGACAGGTTACGCACTGAAGCTTTCTTT
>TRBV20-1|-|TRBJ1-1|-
CSARAPGLNTEAFF
TGCAGTGCTAGAGCCCCGGGCCTGAACACTGAAGCTTTCTTT
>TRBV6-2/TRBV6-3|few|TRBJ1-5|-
CASSSGLYQPQHF
TGTGCCAGCAGTTCGGGGTTGTACCAGCCCCAGCATTTT
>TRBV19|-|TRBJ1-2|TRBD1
CASSIIQGGSYGYTF
TGTGCCAGTAGTATTATCCAGGGGGGCAGCTATGGCTACACCTTC
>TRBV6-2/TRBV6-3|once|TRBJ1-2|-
CASSDKTNYGYTF
TGTGCCAGCTCAGATAAAACGAACTATGGCTACACCTTC
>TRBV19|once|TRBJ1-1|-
CASSRQLNTEAFF
TGTGCCAGTAGTCGACAGCTGAACACTGAAGCTTTCTTT
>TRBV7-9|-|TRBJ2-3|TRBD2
CASSLLPGLQKTDTQYF
TGTGCCAGCAGCTTACTACCGGGACTACAGAAGACAGATACGCAGTATTTT
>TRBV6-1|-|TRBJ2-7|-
CASRRSAISYEQYF
TGTGCCAGCAGGCGGTCAGCCATCTCCTACGAGCAGTACTTC
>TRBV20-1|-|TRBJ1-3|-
CSARVVAGNTIYF
TGCAGTGCTAGAGTGGTAGCTGGAAACACCATATATTTT
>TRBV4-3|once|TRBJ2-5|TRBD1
CASSQGAGGAETQYF
TGCGCCAGCAGCCAAGGCGCAGGGGGAGCGGAGACCCAGTACTTC
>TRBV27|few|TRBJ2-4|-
CASSSTENIQYF
TGTGCCAGCAGTTCCACCGAAAACATTCAGTACTTC
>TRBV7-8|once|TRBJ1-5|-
CASSQGTGRYSNQPQHF
TGTGCCAGCAGCCAGGGCACCGGACGGTATAGCAATCAGCCCCAGCATTTT
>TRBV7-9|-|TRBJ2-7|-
CASSPPSRAYEQYF
TGTGCCAGCAGCCCCCCTTCAAGGGCCTACGAGCAGTACTTC
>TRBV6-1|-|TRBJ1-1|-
CASSDDTGTEAFF
TGTGCCAGCAGTGACGATACGGGAACTGAAGCTTTCTTT
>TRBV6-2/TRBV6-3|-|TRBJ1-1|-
CASSYSGAMNTEAFF
TGTGCCAGCAGTTACTCGGGGGCGATGAACACTGAAGCTTTCTTT
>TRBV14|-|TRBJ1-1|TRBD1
CASSPILGQANTEAFF
TGTGCCAGCAGCCCAATACTTGGACAGGCGAACACTGAAGCTTTCTTT
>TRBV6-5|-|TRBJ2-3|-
CASSYIGWGQGSSTDTQYF
TGTGCCAGCAGTTATATCGGGTGGGGTCAGGGGAGTAGCACAGATACGCAGTATTTT
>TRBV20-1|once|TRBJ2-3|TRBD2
CSASSGRGTDTQYF
TGCAGTGCGTCGAGCGGGAGAGGCACAGATACGCAGTATTTT
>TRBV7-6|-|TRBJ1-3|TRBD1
CASSLGQASSGNTIYF
TGTGCCAGCAGCTTGGGACAGGCATCCTCTGGAAACACCATATATTTT
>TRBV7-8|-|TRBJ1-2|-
CASSLAVSGSLNIF
TGTGCCAGCAGCTTAGCGGTGTCGGGCAGCCTCAATATCTTC
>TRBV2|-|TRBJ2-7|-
CASLPGTGSYEQYF
TGTGCCAGCCTGCCAGGGACTGGTTCCTACGAGCAGTACTTC
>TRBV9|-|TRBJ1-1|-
CASSPRLGTVNTEAFF
TGTGCCAGCAGCCCTCGCCTCGGGACGGTGAACACTGAAGCTTTCTTT
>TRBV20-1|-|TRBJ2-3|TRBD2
CSVTPIITSGRASTDTQYF
TGCAGTGTCACCCCGATAATTACTAGCGGGAGGGCAAGCACAGATACGCAGTATTTT
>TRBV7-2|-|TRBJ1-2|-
CASSSQGTNYGYTF
TGTGCCAGCAGCTCCCAGGGCACCAACTATGGCTACACCTTC